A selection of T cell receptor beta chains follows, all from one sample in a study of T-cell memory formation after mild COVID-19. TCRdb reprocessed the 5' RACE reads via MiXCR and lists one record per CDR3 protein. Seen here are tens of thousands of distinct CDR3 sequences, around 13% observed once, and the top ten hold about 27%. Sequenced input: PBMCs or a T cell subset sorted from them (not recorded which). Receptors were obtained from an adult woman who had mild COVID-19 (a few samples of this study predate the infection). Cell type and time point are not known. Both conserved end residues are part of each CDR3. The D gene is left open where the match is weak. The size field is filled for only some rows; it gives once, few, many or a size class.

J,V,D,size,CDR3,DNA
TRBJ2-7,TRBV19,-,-,CASSIASAEPSPYEQYF,TGTGCCAGTAGTATAGCGTCGGCAGAACCGTCACCCTACGAGCAGTACTTC
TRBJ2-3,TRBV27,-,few,CASSSLGGGTTDTQYF,TGTGCCAGCAGTTCCCTTGGTGGGGGAACCACAGATACGCAGTATTTT
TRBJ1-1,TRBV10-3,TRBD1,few,CAIRVTGVNTEAFF,TGTGCCATCAGAGTGACAGGGGTGAACACTGAAGCTTTCTTT
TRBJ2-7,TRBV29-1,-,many,CSVGLVRGSTYEQYF,TGCAGCGTGGGCCTGGTGAGGGGGAGTACCTACGAGCAGTACTTC
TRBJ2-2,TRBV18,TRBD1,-,CASSPGQGRIGTGELFF,TGTGCCAGCTCACCAGGACAGGGACGGATTGGCACCGGGGAGCTGTTTTTT
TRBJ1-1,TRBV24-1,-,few,CATRAPGNTEAFF,TGTGCCACCAGGGCCCCTGGGAACACTGAAGCTTTCTTT
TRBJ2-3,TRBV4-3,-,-,CASSKFLTDTDTQYF,TGCGCCAGCAGCAAATTCCTGACAGACACAGATACGCAGTATTTT
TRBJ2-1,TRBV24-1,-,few,CATSDMRAGEQFF,TGTGCCACCAGTGATATGAGGGCGGGGGAGCAGTTCTTC
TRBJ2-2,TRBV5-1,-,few,CASSLVTMNTGELFF,TGCGCCAGCAGCTTGGTTACAATGAACACCGGGGAGCTGTTTTTT
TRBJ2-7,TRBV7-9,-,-,CASRFWADEQYF,TGTGCCAGCAGATTCTGGGCTGACGAGCAGTACTTC
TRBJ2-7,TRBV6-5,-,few,CAAGDSYEQYF,TGTGCCGCTGGGGACTCCTACGAGCAGTACTTC
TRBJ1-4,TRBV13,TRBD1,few,CASSTPGGDEKLFF,TGTGCCAGCAGCACCCCAGGGGGCGATGAAAAACTGTTTTTT
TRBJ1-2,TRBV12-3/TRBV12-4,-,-,CASSSSSWKVYGYTF,TGTGCCAGCAGTTCCTCCTCGTGGAAGGTCTATGGCTACACCTTC
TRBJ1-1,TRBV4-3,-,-,CASSQDSAGNTEAFF,TGCGCCAGCAGCCAAGATTCGGCTGGGAACACTGAAGCTTTCTTT
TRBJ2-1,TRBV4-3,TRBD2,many,CASSQKLAGDLTEQFF,TGCGCCAGCAGCCAAAAACTAGCGGGAGATCTTACTGAGCAGTTCTTC
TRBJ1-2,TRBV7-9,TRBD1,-,CASSFSPGQGDYGYTF,TGTGCCAGCAGCTTCTCTCCTGGACAGGGTGACTATGGCTACACCTTC
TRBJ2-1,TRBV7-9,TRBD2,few,CASISGDRNEQFF,TGTGCCAGCATCAGCGGGGACCGCAATGAGCAGTTCTTC
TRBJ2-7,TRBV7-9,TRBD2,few,CASSLASGPSSYEQYF,TGTGCCAGCAGCTTAGCTAGCGGGCCTAGCTCCTACGAGCAGTACTTC
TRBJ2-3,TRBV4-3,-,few,CASSQDGDHGRTDTQYF,TGCGCCAGCAGCCAAGATGGGGACCACGGGAGAACAGATACGCAGTATTTT
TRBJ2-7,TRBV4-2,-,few,CASSQGEYRDFSYEQYF,TGTGCCAGCAGCCAAGGAGAGTATAGGGACTTCTCCTACGAGCAGTACTTC
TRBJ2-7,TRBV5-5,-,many,CASSSLEGIRLYEQYF,TGTGCCAGCAGCTCGTTGGAGGGAATCCGCCTCTACGAGCAGTACTTC
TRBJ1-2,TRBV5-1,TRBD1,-,CASSQKGQAVHYGYTF,TGCGCCAGCAGCCAGAAGGGACAGGCGGTTCACTATGGCTACACCTTC
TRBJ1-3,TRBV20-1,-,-,CSAQDRSPGNTIYF,TGCAGTGCTCAGGACAGAAGCCCTGGAAACACCATATATTTT
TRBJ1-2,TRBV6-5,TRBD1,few,CASSRDRWSGYTF,TGTGCCAGCAGCAGGGACAGGTGGTCGGGCTACACCTTC
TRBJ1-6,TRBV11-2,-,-,CASSLSQTYMGSPLHF,TGTGCCAGCAGCTTATCCCAGACATACATGGGCTCACCCCTCCACTTT
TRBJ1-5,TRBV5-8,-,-,CASSLGWGNSNQPQHF,TGTGCCAGCAGCTTGGGTTGGGGGAATAGCAATCAGCCCCAGCATTTT
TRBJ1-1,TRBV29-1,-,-,CSVMLGYTEPEAFF,TGCAGCGTCATGCTGGGGTATACGGAACCTGAAGCTTTCTTT
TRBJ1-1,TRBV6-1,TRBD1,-,CASSEGRTGFGVNTEAFF,TGTGCCAGCAGTGAAGGCCGGACAGGGTTTGGGGTGAACACTGAAGCTTTCTTT
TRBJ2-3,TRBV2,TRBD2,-,CASSGTSGTDTQYF,TGTGCCAGCAGCGGGACTAGCGGGACAGATACGCAGTATTTT
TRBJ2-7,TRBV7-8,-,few,CASSLGQSFHEQYF,TGTGCCAGCAGCTTAGGACAGTCATTCCACGAGCAGTACTTC
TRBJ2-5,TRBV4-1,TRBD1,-,CASSQEEQGRTQETQYF,TGCGCCAGCAGCCAAGAGGAACAGGGGCGAACCCAAGAGACCCAGTACTTC
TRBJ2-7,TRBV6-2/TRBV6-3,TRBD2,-,CASTHGIEREAYEQYF,TGTGCCAGCACCCACGGTATCGAGCGGGAAGCCTACGAGCAGTACTTC
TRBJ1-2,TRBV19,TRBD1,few,CASSSPMIPGQGYGYTF,TGTGCCAGTAGTTCCCCCATGATACCGGGACAGGGTTATGGCTACACCTTC
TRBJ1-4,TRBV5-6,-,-,CASSLISANEKLFF,TGTGCCAGCAGCTTGATCTCTGCTAATGAAAAACTGTTTTTT
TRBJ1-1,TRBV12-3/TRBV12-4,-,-,CASSLIGGSREAFF,TGTGCCAGCAGTTTGATAGGAGGCAGTCGTGAAGCTTTCTTT
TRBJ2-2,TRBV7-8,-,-,CATVSGYNTGELFF,TGTGCCACTGTTTCGGGGTATAACACCGGGGAGCTGTTTTTT
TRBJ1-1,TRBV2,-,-,CASSGIPDSNTEAFF,TGTGCCAGCAGTGGAATCCCGGACAGTAACACTGAAGCTTTCTTT
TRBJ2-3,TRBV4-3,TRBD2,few,CASSQDHGRGADTQYF,TGCGCCAGCAGCCAAGATCACGGGAGGGGGGCAGATACGCAGTATTTT
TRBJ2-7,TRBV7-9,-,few,CATDPGSYEQYF,TGTGCCACAGACCCCGGCTCCTACGAGCAGTACTTC
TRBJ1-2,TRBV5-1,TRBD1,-,CASSLEGGLYGYTF,TGCGCCAGCAGCTTGGAAGGGGGCCTCTATGGCTACACCTTC
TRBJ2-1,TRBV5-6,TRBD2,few,CASSLGQRGWDEQFF,TGTGCCAGCAGCTTAGGTCAGCGGGGCTGGGATGAGCAGTTCTTC
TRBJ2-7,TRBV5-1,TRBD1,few,CASSLGTGYYEQYF,TGCGCCAGCAGCTTGGGGACAGGCTACTACGAGCAGTACTTC
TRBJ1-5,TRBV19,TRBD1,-,CASSTTGGSNQPQHF,TGTGCCAGTAGCACCACAGGGGGAAGCAATCAGCCCCAGCATTTT
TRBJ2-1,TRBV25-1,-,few,CASSESGFNEQFF,TGTGCCAGCAGTGAGTCGGGGTTCAATGAGCAGTTCTTC
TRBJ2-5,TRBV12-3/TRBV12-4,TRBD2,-,CASSATSGRALDWETQYF,TGTGCCAGCAGTGCGACTAGCGGGAGGGCCCTGGATTGGGAGACCCAGTACTTC
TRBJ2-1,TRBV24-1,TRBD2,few,CATSPLGGFSYNEQFF,TGTGCCACCAGCCCCTTGGGGGGGTTCTCCTACAATGAGCAGTTCTTC
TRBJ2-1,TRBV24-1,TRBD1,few,CATSDLPRTGRSYNEQFF,TGTGCCACCAGTGATTTGCCAAGGACAGGGAGGTCCTACAATGAGCAGTTCTTC
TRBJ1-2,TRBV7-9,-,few,CASSPPWGGDGYTF,TGTGCCAGCAGCCCACCTTGGGGTGGTGATGGCTACACCTTC
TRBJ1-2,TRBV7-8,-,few,CASSLEGFGGATPSYGYTF,TGTGCCAGCAGCTTAGAGGGATTCGGGGGGGCCACGCCATCTTACGGCTACACCTTC
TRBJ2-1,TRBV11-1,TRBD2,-,CASSFLAGGYYNEQFF,TGTGCCAGCAGCTTTTTAGCGGGAGGCTACTACAATGAGCAGTTCTTC
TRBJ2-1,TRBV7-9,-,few,CASNPGAGSSYNEQFF,TGTGCCAGCAACCCTGGGGCGGGAAGCTCCTACAATGAGCAGTTCTTC
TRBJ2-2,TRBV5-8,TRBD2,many,CASSLEAGDWRGELFF,TGTGCCAGCAGCTTGGAAGCGGGGGACTGGAGGGGGGAGCTGTTTTTT